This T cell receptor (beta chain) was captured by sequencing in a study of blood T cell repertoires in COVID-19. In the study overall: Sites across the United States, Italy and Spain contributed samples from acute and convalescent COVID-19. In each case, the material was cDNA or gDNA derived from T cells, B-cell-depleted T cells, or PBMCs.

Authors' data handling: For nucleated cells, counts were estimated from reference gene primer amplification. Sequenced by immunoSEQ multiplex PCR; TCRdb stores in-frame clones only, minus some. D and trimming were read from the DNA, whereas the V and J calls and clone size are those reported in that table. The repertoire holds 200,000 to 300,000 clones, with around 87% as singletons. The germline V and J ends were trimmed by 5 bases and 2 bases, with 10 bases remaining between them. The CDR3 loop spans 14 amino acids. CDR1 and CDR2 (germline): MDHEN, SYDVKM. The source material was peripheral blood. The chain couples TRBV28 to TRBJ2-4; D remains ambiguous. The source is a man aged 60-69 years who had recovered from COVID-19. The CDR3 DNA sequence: TGTGCCAGCAGTGACCGAGGATCCAAAAACATTCAGTACTTC. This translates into CASSDRGSKNIQYF.